The 17 T cell receptor beta chains in this list originate from one sample, sequenced in a study of T cell responses to AZD1222 COVID-19 vaccine. Produced via immunoSEQ multiplex PCR; TCRdb's table is partial and in-frame only. The top ten hold approximately 3% of the sample, which has roughly 140,000 clones, about 89% seen once. This material consisted of peripheral blood, taken on day 0 of MenACWY control vaccination. Source of these receptors: an adult in good health.

The chain employs TRBV5-1 and TRBJ1-2; no clear D gene. The CDR3 is made up of 16 amino acids. V gave up 0 bases and J gave up 0 bases, with 12 bases separating them. The germline V gene has CDR1 SGHRS and CDR2 YFSETQ. CDR3 amino acids: CASSLEASVPNYGYTF. CDR3 nucleotides: TGCGCCAGCAGCTTGGAGGCATCGGTGCCTAACTATGGCTACACCTTC.

CDR3 residues: CASSVGGYEQYF. The CDR3 region has the DNA TGTGCCAGCAGCGTCGGGGGCTACGAGCAGTACTTC. The genes are TRBV11-2 and TRBJ2-7; D is possibly TRBD2 (6 bases). The CDR3 length is 12 residues. CDR1 and CDR2 (germline): SGHAT, FQNNGV. V lost 5 bases and J 3 bases, leaving 8 bases between the germline ends.

The chain is built from TRBV6-1 and TRBJ1-2, with D unresolved. The germline gives CDR1 MNHNS, CDR2 SASEGT. V lost 1 base to trimming and J lost 7 bases, with 22 bases between them. The CDR3 is 17 amino acids. Here the CDR3 reads CASSEGTFWGGSGGYTF. The DNA of the CDR3 is TGTGCCAGCAGTGAAGGGACGTTCTGGGGAGGGTCGGGTGGCTACACCTTC.

CDR3 protein: CASSLKEVPGLNKGGYTF. DNA of the CDR3: TGTGCCAGCAGTTTAAAAGAGGTCCCGGGACTCAATAAGGGTGGCTACACCTTC. The chain uses TRBV28 and TRBJ1-2; maybe TRBD1 (5 bases). The germline V and J ends were trimmed by 2 bases and 7 bases, with 26 bases remaining between them. CDR3 size: 18 residues. The germline V gene has CDR1 MDHEN and CDR2 SYDVKM.

The chain couples TRBV15 to TRBJ1-5, with a possible D match to TRBD1 (5 bases). CDR1 is LNHNV and CDR2 is YYDKDF in the germline V gene (reference sequence). There are 13 residues in the CDR3. V was pared by 6 bases and J by 5 bases, with 11 bases between. CDR3: CATSGGFDQPQHF. The CDR3 DNA reads as TGTGCCACCAGTGGGGGGTTCGATCAGCCCCAGCATTTT.

The chain joins TRBV5-4 to TRBJ1-2; perhaps TRBD1 as D (5 bases). The germline V gene encodes CDR1 SGHNT and CDR2 YYREEE (reference sequence). The CDR3 length is 14 residues. The V gene lost 3 bases and the J gene lost 2 bases, with 11 bases spanning the gap. The CDR3 DNA reads as TGTGCCAGCAGCTCCGCGACAGACAACTATGGCTACACCTTC. Protein sequence: CASSSATDNYGYTF.

The rearrangement uses TRBV5-1 and TRBJ1-1; D possibly corresponds to TRBD1 (6 bases). Germline V gives CDR1 SGHRS, CDR2 YFSETQ. Trimming shortened V by 3 bases and J by 8 bases, and 20 bases separated the two germline ends. The CDR3 is 15 residues long. DNA of the CDR3: TGCGCCAGCAGCTACCAGACCACAGGGAAGGAGGAAGCTTTCTTT. It translates to CASSYQTTGKEEAFF.

The chain is built from TRBV24-1 and TRBJ2-3; 9 bases are shared with TRBD1. The junction had 6 bases not matched to a gene; V was cut back by 4 bases and J by 5 bases. Germline V lookup: CDR1 KGHDR, CDR2 SFDVKD. This CDR3 has 15 residues. CDR3 residues: CATSDPTGGLDTQYF. The CDR3 DNA reads as TGTGCCACCAGTGACCCGACAGGGGGTTTAGATACGCAGTATTTT.

The CDR3 nucleotides are TGCGCCAGCAGCCCGGGATCGTCCCCCGCGATCGGGGAGCTGTTTTTT. This codes for CASSPGSSPAIGELFF. V usage is TRBV5-1 and J usage is TRBJ2-2; D is perhaps TRBD2 (5 bases). Trimming pared 4 bases from V and 7 bases from J, leaving 20 bases between. The germline V gene encodes CDR1 SGHRS and CDR2 YFSETQ. This CDR3 spans 16 amino acids.

The rearrangement links TRBV2 to TRBJ2-5; D ambiguous. The germline V gene has CDR1 SNHLY and CDR2 FYNNEI. The CDR3 extends over 14 amino acids. V was clipped by 7 bases and J by 1 base, with 13 bases between them. CDR3: CASTGAYSQETQYF. In DNA form, the CDR3 reads TGTGCCAGCACTGGCGCCTACTCCCAAGAGACCCAGTACTTC.

The rearrangement uses TRBV23-1 and TRBJ2-5; TRBD2 matches at 9 bases. TRBV23-1 falls under the ORF class, with uncertain function. CDR3 length: 16 residues. Losses at the gene ends were 0 bases for V and 3 bases for J; bases not matched to a gene: 5. CDR3 DNA sequence: TGCGCCAGCAGTCAATCGGGCGGGGGGGCTAAAGAGACCCAGTACTTC. Protein: CASSQSGGGAKETQYF.

V and J are TRBV2 and TRBJ1-2; a weak D match, TRBD1 (6 bases). V lost 7 bases and J 7 bases, leaving 13 bases between the germline ends. This CDR3 has 12 residues. CDR1 and CDR2 from the germline V gene are SNHLY and FYNNEI. The CDR3 is CASTTGNSGYTF. The CDR3 bases are TGTGCCAGCACAACAGGGAACAGTGGCTACACCTTC.

The gene calls are TRBV10-3 and TRBJ1-6; TRBD1 matches at 7 bases. This CDR3 comprises 16 residues. The J segment lost 5 bases and the V segment lost 0 bases, leaving 4 bases of the junction unmatched. The germline CDR1 and CDR2 sequences are ENHRY and SYGVKD. As DNA, the CDR3 is TGTGCCATCAGTGAGTCGGGACAGACGGATAATTCACCCCTCCACTTT. Protein sequence: CAISESGQTDNSPLHF.

The J gene is TRBJ1-1, the V gene TRBV7-8, with 8 bases that match TRBD1. Germline CDR1 reads SGHVS; CDR2 reads FQNEAQ. CDR3 length: 15 residues. Trimming cost V 2 bases and J 5 bases; bases outside gene matches: 7. The CDR3 DNA reads as TGTGCCAGCAGCTTACTGACAGGGGCTTGGACTGAAGCTTTCTTT. It specifies CASSLLTGAWTEAFF.

The genes are TRBV11-2 and TRBJ1-6; D unclear. Trimming took off 1 base at V and 6 bases at J, with 10 bases between the two ends. The CDR3 extends over 15 amino acids. Germline V CDR1 and CDR2: SGHAT, FQNNGV. CDR3 loop: CASSLAPGSNSPLHF. In DNA form, the CDR3 reads TGTGCCAGCAGCTTAGCGCCCGGTAGTAATTCACCCCTCCACTTT. The full variable domain, completed using reference TRBV11-2 and TRBJ1-6, is EAGVAQSPRYKIIEKRQSVAFWCNPISGHATLYWYQQILGQGPKLLIQFQNNGVVDDSQLPKDRFSAERLKGVDSTLKIQPAKLEDSAVYLCASSLAPGSNSPLHFGNGTRLTVT.

The J gene is TRBJ1-5, the V gene TRBV5-8; D remains unclear. Per the germline V gene, CDR1 is SGHTS and CDR2 is YDEGEE. Trimming removed 4 bases at V and 3 bases at J, with 11 bases between. This CDR3 is 14 amino acids long. The CDR3 DNA is TGTGCCAGCAGCCAGAAAGGAGTCAATCAGCCCCAGCATTTT. It yields the protein CASSQKGVNQPQHF.

For the CDR3, the DNA is TGTGCCAGCAGTAGCCTAGCGGGAGGGCTTTACAATGAGCAGTTCTTC. It specifies CASSSLAGGLYNEQFF. The chain employs TRBV25-1 and TRBJ2-1, with 12 nucleotides matching TRBD2. Germline CDR1 reads MGHDK; CDR2 reads SYGVNS. Trimming removed 5 bases from V and 4 bases from J; junction bases left unmatched: 6. This CDR3 region has 16 residues.